Below, 27 T cell receptor beta chains from the same sample are listed, as sequenced in a study of T cell responses to AZD1222 COVID-19 vaccine. The data were produced by immunoSEQ multiplex PCR, yet TCRdb's version contains in-frame clones alone and is incomplete. There are roughly 170,000 clones in the sample; about 86% occur only once, and approximately 0.5% lies in the top ten. The starting material was peripheral blood, obtained on day 0 of AZD1222 vaccination. The receptors derive from an adult in good health.

The V call is TRBV5-1, the J call TRBJ1-3; no firm D call. The CDR3 consists of 15 residues. Germline V gene data show CDR1 as SGHRS and CDR2 as YFSETQ. V lost 2 bases and J lost 4, with 13 bases in between. The CDR3 coding sequence is TGCGCCAGCAGCTTCCAGGACCCAAAAGGAAACACCATATATTTT. Translation: CASSFQDPKGNTIYF.

J is TRBJ1-5 and V is TRBV6-2 or TRBV6-3; D call uncertain. Looked up from germline, CDR1 is MNHEY and CDR2 is SVGEGT. Trimming left V 5 bases short and J 0 bases short, with 11 bases between. The CDR3 has 15 amino acids. This chain's CDR3 is CASSPRVHSNQPQHF. DNA for the CDR3: TGTGCCAGCAGTCCCCGTGTGCATAGCAATCAGCCCCAGCATTTT.

This chain connects TRBV27 to TRBJ2-7; a weak D match, TRBD2 (7 bases). The germline CDR1 and CDR2 sequences are MNHEY and SMNVEV (reference sequence). This CDR3 is built from 13 residues. V gave up 6 bases and J gave up 8 bases, with 17 bases separating them. The CDR3 DNA follows: TGTGCCAGCAGCCCCTGGGAGGGGGAGAAGCAGTACTTC. It encodes CASSPWEGEKQYF.

V gene TRBV6-5 combines with J gene TRBJ1-2; TRBD1 matches 8 bases. CDR1 and CDR2 (germline): MNHEY, SVGAGI. The V segment lost 10 bases and the J segment 1 base; nucleotides outside the gene matches: 11. This CDR3 region has 15 residues. CDR3 coding DNA: TGTGCCACCGACCGGCAGGGGGCCTATAACTATGGCTACACCTTC. Translating gives CATDRQGAYNYGYTF.

This chain links TRBV4-3 with TRBJ1-1, with TRBD1 identical over 7 bases. The CDR3 spans 16 residues. J lost 4 bases, V lost 1 base, and 9 bases had no gene match. Germline CDR1 LGHNA, CDR2 YSLEER. CDR3 DNA sequence: TGCGCCAGCAGCCAAGCGCCGGGACAGCCTGCCACTGAAGCTTTCTTT. It translates to CASSQAPGQPATEAFF.

In nucleotides, the CDR3 is TGTGCCAGCAGCCTCGACAGGGGCGAGCCCCAGCATTTT. This gives the protein CASSLDRGEPQHF. The rearrangement links TRBV7-3 to TRBJ1-5, with TRBD1 matching over 8 bases. Looked up from germline, CDR1 is SGHTA and CDR2 is FQGTGA. Trimming cost V 5 bases and J 8 bases; bases outside gene matches: 5. CDR3 length: 13 residues.

This clone occurred a few times. This rearrangement joins TRBV5-1 to TRBJ1-3; D remains ambiguous. The germline V and J ends were trimmed by 0 bases and 0 bases, with 7 bases remaining between them. Per germline, CDR1 SGHRS and CDR2 YFSETQ. The CDR3 sequence is 15 residues long. The CDR3: CASSLDGVSGNTIYF. The CDR3 DNA reads as TGCGCCAGCAGCTTGGACGGGGTCTCTGGAAACACCATATATTTT.

This chain links TRBV7-2 with TRBJ1-1; no reliable D call. Germline V gene sequence: CDR1 SGHTA, CDR2 FQGNSA. V was clipped by 1 base and J by 7 bases, with 10 bases between them. The CDR3 is 13 residues long. CDR3: CASSLGALGEAFF. CDR3 coding DNA: TGTGCCAGCAGCTTAGGGGCACTTGGTGAAGCTTTCTTT.

The V and J genes are TRBV3-1 (or the pseudogene TRBV3-2) and TRBJ1-6; D not resolved. CDR1 is LGHDT and CDR2 is YNNKEL in the germline V gene (reference sequence). V was trimmed by 1 base and J by 0 bases, leaving 10 bases between them. The CDR3 contains 17 residues. CDR3 region: CASSQGALYSYNSPLHF. CDR3 DNA sequence: TGTGCCAGCAGCCAAGGGGCCCTTTACTCCTATAATTCACCCCTCCACTTT.

This sequence joins TRBV5-4 and TRBJ2-3, with 8 bases matching TRBD2. Unmatched junction bases numbered 8, after V lost 0 bases and J lost 2 bases. Germline V lookup: CDR1 SGHNT, CDR2 YYREEE (reference sequence). The CDR3 has 17 residues. The CDR3 DNA reads as TGTGCCAGCAGCTTGGGTCTGAGCGGGGGACCCACAGATACGCAGTATTTT. This translates into CASSLGLSGGPTDTQYF. The full variable domain, with the rest looked up from reference TRBV5-4 and TRBJ2-3, is ETGVTQSPTHLIKTRGQQVTLRCSSQSGHNTVSWYQQALGQGPQFIFQYYREEENGRGNFPPRFSGLQFPNYSSELNVNALELDDSALYLCASSLGLSGGPTDTQYFGPGTRLTVL.

The chain joins TRBV20-1 to TRBJ2-5; D is possibly TRBD1 (6 bases). Per the germline V gene, CDR1 is DFQATT and CDR2 is SNEGSKA (reference sequence). CDR3 length: 11 residues. The ends were cut back, 3 bases at V and 7 bases at J, with 9 bases in the middle. CDR3 protein: CSARIGGTQYF. CDR3 coding DNA: TGCAGTGCTAGGATAGGGGGGACCCAGTACTTC.

This chain links TRBV30 with TRBJ1-1; no definite D call. This CDR3 has 11 amino acids. The V end was cut by 2 bases, the J end by 8 bases, with 9 bases between. Looked up from germline, CDR1 is GTSNPN and CDR2 is SVGIG (reference sequence). The CDR3 loop is CAWSPRREAFF. The CDR3 DNA follows: TGTGCCTGGAGTCCACGCCGGGAAGCTTTCTTT. Based on the CDR3 plus reference TRBV30 and TRBJ1-1, the full variable domain is SQTIHQWPATLVQPVGSPLSLECTVEGTSNPNLYWYRQAAGRGLQLLFYSVGIGQISSEVPQNLSASRPQDRQFILSSKKLLLSDSGFYLCAWSPRREAFFGQGTRLTVV.

This clone was observed once. The genes are TRBV27 and TRBJ2-1; 10 positions match TRBD2. Trimming cost V 4 bases and J 6 bases; bases outside gene matches: 3. Germline CDR1 reads MNHEY; CDR2 reads SMNVEV (reference sequence). This CDR3 has 14 residues. CDR3 sequence (DNA): TGTGCCAGCAGTTCAGCGGGAGGGGGCAATGAGCAGTTCTTC. Protein sequence: CASSSAGGGNEQFF.

V and J are TRBV5-1 and TRBJ1-2; 7 nucleotides match TRBD1. Germline CDR1 reads SGHRS; CDR2 reads YFSETQ. The CDR3 sequence is 15 residues long. The ends lost 7 bases at V and 4 bases at J; junction bases unmatched: 13. As DNA, the CDR3 is TGCGCCAGCCAGCCAGGGACAGCTTTTGGCTATGGCTACACCTTC. As protein: CASQPGTAFGYGYTF.

The V call is TRBV9, the J call TRBJ1-1; TRBD1 aligns across 7 bases. Germline V gene data show CDR1 as SGDLS and CDR2 as YYNGEE. CDR3 length: 16 amino acids. The ends lost 4 bases at V and 3 bases at J; junction bases unmatched: 12. The CDR3 DNA is TGTGCCAGCAGCCCCGGGACAGCTAGTCGTGACACTGAAGCTTTCTTT. This encodes CASSPGTASRDTEAFF.

The J gene is TRBJ1-1, the V gene TRBV28, with a weak D call TRBD1 (5 bases). Deletions cut 3 bases from V and 14 bases from J, with 16 bases between. Germline CDR1 is MDHEN and CDR2 is SYDVKM. CDR3 size: 12 residues. This chain's CDR3 is CASSLRVGVGFF. The CDR3 nucleotides are TGTGCCAGCAGTTTGAGGGTGGGGGTCGGCTTCTTT. Using reference TRBV28 and TRBJ1-1 for the parts outside the CDR3, the full variable domain is DVKVTQSSRYLVKRTGEKVFLECVQDMDHENMFWYRQDPGLGLRLIYFSYDVKMKEKGDIPEGYSVSREKKERFSLILESASTNQTSMYLCASSLRVGVGFFGQGTRLTVV.

This clone was seen once. This rearrangement joins TRBV6-5 to TRBJ1-1; D might be TRBD1 (6 bases). CDR3 length equals 11 residues. Germline V gives CDR1 MNHEY, CDR2 SVGAGI. V gave up 10 bases and J gave up 5 bases, with 11 bases separating them. Here the CDR3 reads CATRTGTEAFF. CDR3 nucleotide sequence: TGTGCCACCCGAACAGGGACTGAAGCTTTCTTT.

The CDR3 nucleotides are TGTGCCAGCAGCCAAACCCAGGGGTGGGCCGGGGAGCTGTTTTTT. This encodes CASSQTQGWAGELFF. The chain links TRBV4-2 to TRBJ2-2, with a tentative D call TRBD1 (6 bases). V was shortened by 2 bases and J by 6 bases, with 13 bases between the two germline ends. Germline CDR1 LGHNA, CDR2 YNFKEQ. The length of the CDR3 is 15 residues.

This clone has just one count. V is TRBV6-5 and J is TRBJ2-5, with 9 bases matching TRBD2. Germline values: CDR1 MNHEY, CDR2 SVGAGI. CDR3 size: 15 residues. V trimming: 2 bases; J trimming: 1 base; junction bases outside the gene matches: 2. The CDR3 DNA is TGTGCCAGCAGTTACGGCGGGAGGGCCCAAGAGACCCAGTACTTC. Its protein product is CASSYGGRAQETQYF.

The CDR3 bases are TGCAGTGCTAGTAGGGGAGAAGCGAGCAATGAGCAGTTCTTC. This gives the protein CSASRGEASNEQFF. The V gene is TRBV20-1, the J gene TRBJ2-1; D is perhaps TRBD1 or TRBD2 (5 bases each). V lost 3 bases and J lost 6, with 15 bases in between. The CDR3 is 14 residues long. Germline CDR1 is DFQATT and CDR2 is SNEGSKA (reference sequence).

This clone has a single count. V gene TRBV2 combines with J gene TRBJ2-7; TRBD1 matches 7 bases. CDR3 length equals 13 residues. With V trimmed by 8 bases and J by 3 bases, 7 bases remained unmatched. CDR1 is SNHLY, CDR2 FYNNEI, per germline. The CDR3, as DNA: TGTGCCAGCGGGGACCGGGACAGCTACGAGCAGTACTTC. The encoded protein is CASGDRDSYEQYF.

In this sample, this clone turned up a few times. The chain recombines TRBV10-3 with TRBJ1-1; 7 nucleotides line up with TRBD1. Unmatched junction bases numbered 1, after V lost 6 bases and J lost 0 bases. The CDR3 is made up of 13 amino acids. Looked up from germline, CDR1 is ENHRY and CDR2 is SYGVKD. Here the CDR3 DNA reads TGTGCCATCAGGACAGGGTTGAACACTGAAGCTTTCTTT. Translation gives CAIRTGLNTEAFF.

Only a few counts were recorded for this clone. V and J are TRBV28 and TRBJ2-1, with D perhaps being TRBD1 or TRBD2 (6 bases each). Trimming took off 6 bases at V and 5 bases at J, with 8 bases between the two ends. The V gene's germline CDR1 is MDHEN and CDR2 SYDVKM. This CDR3 region has 12 residues. In nucleotides, the CDR3 is TGTGCCAGCAGGGGGGGCGACAATGAGCAGTTCTTC. This codes for CASRGGDNEQFF.

The V gene is TRBV19, the J gene TRBJ1-6, with TRBD1 matching 10 bases. Trimming cost V 5 bases and J 14 bases; bases outside gene matches: 9. The germline gives CDR1 LNHDA, CDR2 SQIVND (reference sequence). The CDR3 sequence is 14 residues long. The CDR3 region has the DNA TGTGCCAGTAGTGGTGACAGGGGGCGCGGATCCCTCCACTTT. It yields the protein CASSGDRGRGSLHF.

V is TRBV7-9 and J is TRBJ1-1; tentative D call: TRBD1 (5 bases). The germline gives CDR1 SEHNR, CDR2 FQNEAQ (reference sequence). V lost 5 bases and J 10 bases, leaving 14 bases between the germline ends. The CDR3 contains 12 residues. The DNA for the CDR3 is TGTGCCAGCAGCGAATCCGGGACGAGAGCTTTCTTT. Its protein product is CASSESGTRAFF.

The J gene is TRBJ2-3, the V gene TRBV27; D uncertain. V lost 5 bases and J 9 bases, leaving 9 bases between the germline ends. The CDR3 is made up of 11 amino acids. Germline V CDR1 and CDR2: MNHEY, SMNVEV (reference sequence). This CDR3 reads CASSPGRTQYF. CDR3 in DNA: TGTGCCAGCAGTCCCGGTAGGACGCAGTATTTT.

V gene TRBV10-3 combines with J gene TRBJ2-7, with 8 bases fitting TRBD2. Germline V lookup: CDR1 ENHRY, CDR2 SYGVKD. V lost 8 bases to trimming and J lost 6 bases; unmatched junction nucleotides: 3. The CDR3 covers 11 residues. The DNA of the CDR3 is TGTGCCATCGCCCGGGAGGGCGAGCAGTACTTC. Its protein is CAIAREGEQYF.